Presented here are 32 T cell receptor beta chains from one specimen sequenced in a study of CD8+CD57+ T cells in acquired aplastic anemia. CD8+CD57+ cell expansion, shown by flow cytometry, had occurred in the patients selected for sequencing. Both TCR beta VDJ combination and CDR3 sequence profiling were carried out. Genomic DNA was the template for this profiling. TCRdb itself ran the reads through MiXCR, one entry per CDR3 protein. The data contain just over 200,000 distinct CDR3 sequences, 65% of them seen just once; the ten biggest clones take up roughly 53%. The sequencing sample was made of sorted CD4+, CD8+, or CD8+CD57+ T cells (not recorded which) from PBMCs. Receptors were obtained from a human donor with aplastic anemia.

This clonotype has only a few counts. The genes are TRBV7-9 and TRBJ2-7; 10 bases fit TRBD1. Germline V gene lookup returns CDR1 SEHNR and CDR2 FQNEAQ (reference sequence). The J segment lost 7 bases and the V segment lost 6 bases, leaving 12 bases of the junction unmatched. The CDR3 covers 15 residues. In DNA, the CDR3 is TGTGCCAGCAGTCTTCTCCCTGACAGGGGGCGGGAGCAGTACTTC. Translating it yields CASSLLPDRGREQYF.

The rearrangement joins TRBV7-6 to TRBJ2-1; 9 positions agree with TRBD1. Germline assignment: CDR1 SGHVS and CDR2 FNYEAQ. The CDR3 is 14 residues long. Unmatched junction bases numbered 5, after V lost 5 bases and J lost 6 bases. The CDR3 DNA follows: TGTGCCAGCAGCGATGGGACAGGGTCCAATGAGCAGTTCTTC. This translates into CASSDGTGSNEQFF.

The J gene is TRBJ2-1, the V gene TRBV11-3, with TRBD1 matching 7 bases. J lost 12 bases, V lost 7 bases, and 12 bases had no gene match. Germline CDR1 SGHNT, CDR2 YENEEA. The length of the CDR3 is 13 residues. The CDR3 loop reads CASTRTGSIVQFF. For the CDR3, the DNA is TGTGCCAGCACCCGGACAGGAAGCATCGTGCAGTTCTTC.

This chain uses TRBV19 with TRBJ1-1; D is possibly TRBD1 (6 bases). CDR1 LNHDA and CDR2 SQIVND come from the germline V gene (reference sequence). V was clipped by 4 bases and J by 0 bases, with 15 bases between them. The CDR3 runs to 16 residues. CDR3 amino acids: CASSNRDTIMNTEAFF. The CDR3 DNA reads as TGTGCCAGTAGTAACCGGGACACGATAATGAACACTGAAGCTTTCTTT.

The DNA for the CDR3 is TGTGCCAGCAGCGACGGGACCACAGATACGCAGTATTTT. Translated, it gives CASSDGTTDTQYF. V usage is TRBV7-3 and J usage is TRBJ2-3; D possibly uses TRBD1 or TRBD2 (5 bases each). V lost 5 bases and J 2 bases, leaving 8 bases between the germline ends. Germline CDR1 SGHTA, CDR2 FQGTGA. This CDR3 region has 13 residues.

This clonotype came up a few times. The chain uses TRBV12-3 or TRBV12-4 and TRBJ2-2; D unresolved. V lost 4 bases, J lost 8 bases, and 5 bases lay in between. CDR3 length: 11 amino acids. The DNA for the CDR3 is TGTGCCAGCAGTTCTATAGGGGAGCTGTTTTTT. Translating gives CASSSIGELFF.

J is TRBJ2-5 and V is TRBV15; 13 bases fit TRBD2. CDR3 length equals 18 residues. Trimming took 3 bases from V and 5 from J; bases not matched to a gene: 12. Germline V gives CDR1 LNHNV, CDR2 YYDKDF (reference sequence). The DNA for the CDR3 is TGTGCCACCAGCAGCTCCGCGACTAGCGGGGGGCCCCCTGAGACCCAGTACTTC. Its protein product is CATSSSATSGGPPETQYF.

Ten or more counts support this clonotype. This chain joins TRBV5-1 and TRBJ2-1, with D unresolved. Trimming removed 0 bases at V and 10 bases at J, with 14 bases between. Looked up from germline, CDR1 is SGHRS and CDR2 is YFSETQ. The CDR3 is 14 amino acids. The CDR3 region is CASSLDPPNKEQFF. Written as DNA, the CDR3 is TGCGCCAGCAGCTTGGACCCGCCGAATAAGGAGCAGTTCTTC.

The rearrangement joins TRBV7-3 to TRBJ2-3, with D perhaps matching TRBD1 (6 bases). This CDR3 region has 16 residues. V lost 5 bases to trimming and J lost 11 bases, with 26 bases between them. Germline lookup yields CDR1 SGHTA and CDR2 FQGTGA. The CDR3 DNA follows: TGTGCCAGCAGCCCCAGTCCAACAGGGTTCCTCGACAGGCAGTATTTT. This gives the protein CASSPSPTGFLDRQYF.

The chain employs TRBV5-1 and TRBJ2-3, with 7 bases that match TRBD2. This CDR3 contains 17 residues. V was clipped by 5 bases and J by 1 base; unmatched bases: 13. Germline loops: CDR1 SGHRS, CDR2 YFSETQ. In DNA form, the CDR3 reads TGCGCCAGCAGACGGAGGGGAGGGGAAGGGGGCACAGATACGCAGTATTTT. This codes for CASRRRGGEGGTDTQYF.

In regard to this clonotype: Sequence at one end of the junction differs from germline and may be a read error. V usage is TRBV15 and J usage is TRBJ2-7; the match to TRBD2 covers 12 bases. Germline loops: CDR1 LNHNV, CDR2 YYDKDF (reference sequence). This CDR3 is built from 15 residues. CDR3 protein: CASSQQLAGGYEQYF. CDR3 bases: TGTGCCAGCAGCCAGCAGCTAGCGGGAGGGTACGAGCAGTACTTC.

This clonotype was seen a handful of times. One base away lies a much larger clone, so this may be a sequencing read error. The chain has TRBV9 and TRBJ2-5; no definite D call. The CDR3 is made up of 15 amino acids. Germline assignment: CDR1 SGDLS and CDR2 YYNGEE. The CDR3 DNA reads TGTGCCAGCAGCGCACACGGTTGGGGTCTCGAGACCCAGTGCTTC. It encodes CASSAHGWGLETQCF.

This clonotype was observed a handful of times. J is TRBJ2-3 and V is TRBV7-3; D remains ambiguous. This CDR3 is 12 amino acids long. Between the trimmed V and J ends, which lost 4 bases and 2 bases, there was a span of 4 bases. Germline assignment: CDR1 SGHTA and CDR2 FQGTGA. CDR3 sequence reads: CASSSYTDTQYF. CDR3 sequence (DNA): TGTGCCAGCAGCTCCTACACAGATACGCAGTATTTT.

The genes are TRBV11-1 and TRBJ2-7; 11 bases fit TRBD2. The V gene's germline CDR1 is SGHAT and CDR2 FQDESV (reference sequence). J gave up 3 bases and V 2 bases, and 6 bases lay outside the gene matches. This CDR3 comprises 16 residues. CDR3 nucleotides: TGTGCCAGCAGCTTACTAACCGGGACTAGCGGCTACGAGCAGTACTTC. This codes for CASSLLTGTSGYEQYF.

The chain has TRBV10-3 and TRBJ2-1; 7 bases fit TRBD2. The V gene's germline CDR1 is ENHRY and CDR2 SYGVKD. The length of the CDR3 is 11 residues. With V trimmed by 10 bases and J by 7 bases, 4 bases remained unmatched. The CDR3: CATLSGNEQFF. CDR3 nucleotides: TGTGCCACCCTTAGCGGGAATGAGCAGTTCTTC.

The chain is built from TRBV14 and TRBJ2-7; TRBD1 matches 8 bases. The CDR3 extends over 15 amino acids. Germline lookup yields CDR1 SGHDN and CDR2 FVKESK. With V trimmed by 4 bases and J by 3 bases, 8 bases remained unmatched. CDR3 in DNA: TGTGCCAGCAGCCCCCGGACAGGGAAATACTACGAGCAGTACTTC. Translated, it gives CASSPRTGKYYEQYF.

In its sample, this clonotype was seen once. A read error may explain this, as a much larger clone is one base away. V is TRBV9 and J is TRBJ2-2, with D perhaps matching TRBD2 (6 bases). This CDR3 is 18 amino acids long. Germline CDR1 and CDR2: SGDLS and YYNGEE. The CDR3 DNA sequence: TGTGCCAGCAGCACTCACCGCCAATTACCAGCGGGCACCGTGGAGCTGTTTTTT. Protein: CASSTHRQLPAGTVELFF.

The chain links TRBV7-2 to TRBJ1-5; 8 positions match TRBD1. Per the germline V gene, CDR1 is SGHTA and CDR2 is FQGNSA. The CDR3 spans 15 residues. V trimming: 4 bases; J trimming: 3 bases; junction bases outside the gene matches: 5. The CDR3 here is CASSYDRGLNQPQHF. The CDR3 nucleotides read TGTGCCAGCAGCTACGACAGGGGACTCAATCAGCCCCAGCATTTT.

This sequence joins TRBV19 and TRBJ1-6; maybe TRBD1 (6 bases). The CDR3 extends over 13 amino acids. Germline V CDR1 and CDR2: LNHDA, SQIVND (reference sequence). V lost 7 bases, J lost 8 bases, and 12 bases lay in between. The CDR3 nucleotides read TGTGCCAGTAAGCTAAGACAGGATTCACCCCTCCACTTT. Its protein is CASKLRQDSPLHF.

The count of this clonotype is one. The chain carries TRBV25-1 and TRBJ2-1; 9 bases line up with TRBD1. This CDR3 is built from 14 residues. The V gene's germline CDR1 is MGHDK and CDR2 SYGVNS. Trimming removed 4 bases from V and 7 bases from J; junction bases left unmatched: 5. The CDR3 DNA follows: TGTGCCAGCAGTGGGGGGACAGGGTTGAATGAGCAGTTCTTC. Residues: CASSGGTGLNEQFF.

The chain recombines TRBV5-5 with TRBJ2-7; D remains unclear. The length of the CDR3 is 15 residues. Trimming shortened V by 4 bases and J by 0 bases, and 14 bases separated the two germline ends. Germline V lookup: CDR1 SGHKS, CDR2 YYEKEE (reference sequence). The CDR3 loop reads CASSLDGRPSYEQYF. The CDR3 nucleotides read TGTGCCAGCAGCCTGGACGGCAGGCCCTCCTACGAGCAGTACTTC.

The chain couples TRBV5-5 to TRBJ2-5; the D gene is possibly TRBD2 (5 bases). Germline V gene sequence: CDR1 SGHKS, CDR2 YYEKEE (reference sequence). V was pared by 6 bases and J by 1 base, with 19 bases between. The CDR3 contains 16 residues. CDR3 residues: CASTVSVREVQETQYF. The CDR3 DNA follows: TGTGCCAGCACCGTTAGTGTCCGGGAAGTCCAAGAGACCCAGTACTTC.

The chain has TRBV5-1 and TRBJ2-1, with D tentatively TRBD1 (6 bases). Looked up from germline, CDR1 is SGHRS and CDR2 is YFSETQ. This CDR3 is built from 13 residues. V lost 3 bases and J lost 5, with 9 bases in between. The CDR3 sequence: CASSSGQNNEQFF. The CDR3 DNA is TGCGCCAGCAGCTCGGGACAAAACAATGAGCAGTTCTTC. Looking up the rest from reference TRBV5-1 and TRBJ2-1 gives the full variable domain: KAGVTQTPRYLIKTRGQQVTLSCSPISGHRSVSWYQQTPGQGLQFLFEYFSETQRNKGNFPGRFSGRQFSNSRSEMNVSTLELGDSALYLCASSSGQNNEQFFGPGTRLTVL.

The chain links TRBV20-1 to TRBJ2-1; TRBD2 matches 7 bases. The J segment lost 0 bases and the V segment lost 4 bases, leaving 6 bases of the junction unmatched. The CDR3 extends over 15 amino acids. Germline V gene lookup returns CDR1 DFQATT and CDR2 SNEGSKA (reference sequence). CDR3 in DNA: TGCAGTGCTACCAGCGGGGCAAGCTCCTACAATGAGCAGTTCTTC. This translates into CSATSGASSYNEQFF.

In this sample, this clonotype turned up once. The CDR3, as DNA: TGTGCCAGCAGCTTGAGTTTCGAGCGGGACAAGCAGTACTTC. Protein product: CASSLSFERDKQYF. The chain combines TRBV7-8 with TRBJ2-7; a possible D gene is TRBD2 (7 bases). V was cut by 3 bases and J by 8 bases, with 17 bases left in between. The V gene's germline CDR1 is SGHVS and CDR2 FQNEAQ. CDR3 length: 14 amino acids.

The rearrangement joins TRBV12-3 or TRBV12-4 to TRBJ2-2; D is possibly TRBD2 (6 bases). This CDR3 is 14 amino acids long. Trimming took 3 bases from V and 4 from J, leaving 9 bases between them. The CDR3: CASSLIGGTGELFF. The CDR3 DNA reads TGTGCCAGCAGTTTGATCGGGGGCACCGGGGAGCTGTTTTTT.

The sample holds a few counts of this clonotype. This chain joins TRBV18 and TRBJ2-2, with TRBD1 identical over 7 bases. The germline gives CDR1 KGHSH, CDR2 LQKENI. J lost 5 bases, V lost 3 bases, and 0 bases had no gene match. The CDR3 runs to 13 residues. The CDR3 DNA sequence: TGTGCCAGCTCACCGACAGGGACCGGGGAGCTGTTTTTT. This gives the protein CASSPTGTGELFF.

This sequence joins TRBV20-1 and TRBJ2-7, with TRBD2 matching 7 bases. V gave up 6 bases and J gave up 2 bases; unmatched junction bases: 13. The germline gives CDR1 DFQATT, CDR2 SNEGSKA (reference sequence). The CDR3 is made up of 15 amino acids. The chain's CDR3 is CSAQTRPGLTYEQYF. In nucleotides, the CDR3 is TGCAGTGCCCAAACAAGACCGGGACTAACCTACGAGCAGTACTTC.

V gene TRBV24-1 combines with J gene TRBJ1-2, with 9 bases lining up with TRBD1. CDR1 KGHDR and CDR2 SFDVKD come from the germline V gene. With V trimmed by 9 bases and J by 2 bases, 6 bases remained unmatched. There are 14 residues in the CDR3. In nucleotides, the CDR3 is TGTGCCACCTGTCTAACAGGGGGCAACTATGGCTACACCTTC. Amino acids: CATCLTGGNYGYTF.

This clonotype was observed a few times. The chain joins TRBV2 to TRBJ1-1; no clear D gene. The ends were cut back, 8 bases at V and 0 bases at J, with 13 bases in the middle. Germline assignment: CDR1 SNHLY and CDR2 FYNNEI. The length of the CDR3 is 14 residues. Written as DNA, the CDR3 is TGTGCCAGCTGCGCCTTCATAGTGAACACTGAAGCTTTCTTT. This encodes CASCAFIVNTEAFF.

The CDR3: CASSQDGSWGYNEQFF. As DNA, the CDR3 is TGCGCCAGCAGCCAAGATGGGTCATGGGGTTACAATGAGCAGTTCTTC. The rearrangement links TRBV4-1 to TRBJ2-1; D remains unclear. Trimming left V 0 bases short and J 4 bases short, with 13 bases between. CDR3 length: 16 residues. CDR1 is MGHRA, CDR2 YSYEKL, per germline.

This chain links TRBV7-9 with TRBJ1-2; tentatively, D is TRBD1 (6 bases). In germline, CDR1 is SEHNR, CDR2 FQNEAQ (reference sequence). CDR3 length: 13 residues. V was cut by 7 bases and J by 4 bases, with 13 bases left in between. The CDR3 bases are TGTGCCAGCAACCAGGACAGTGCCTATGGCTACACCTTC. Amino acid sequence: CASNQDSAYGYTF.